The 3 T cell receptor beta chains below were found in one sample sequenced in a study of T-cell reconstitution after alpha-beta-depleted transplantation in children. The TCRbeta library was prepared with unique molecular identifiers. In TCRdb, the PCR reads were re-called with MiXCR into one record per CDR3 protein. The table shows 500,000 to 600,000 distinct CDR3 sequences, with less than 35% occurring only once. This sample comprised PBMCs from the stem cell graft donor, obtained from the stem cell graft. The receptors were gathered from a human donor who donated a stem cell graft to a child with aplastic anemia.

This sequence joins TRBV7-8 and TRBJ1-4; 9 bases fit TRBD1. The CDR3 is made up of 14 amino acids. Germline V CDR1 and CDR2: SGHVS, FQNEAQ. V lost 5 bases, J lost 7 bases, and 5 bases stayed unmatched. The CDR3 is CASSQGQGGEKLFF. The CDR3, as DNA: TGTGCCAGCAGCCAGGGACAGGGTGGTGAAAAACTGTTTTTT.

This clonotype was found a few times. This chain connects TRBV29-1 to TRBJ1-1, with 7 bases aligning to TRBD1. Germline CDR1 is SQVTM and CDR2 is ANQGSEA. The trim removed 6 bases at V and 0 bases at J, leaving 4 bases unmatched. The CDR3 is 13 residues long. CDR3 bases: TGCAGCGTGATGACAGGGATGAACACTGAAGCTTTCTTT. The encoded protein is CSVMTGMNTEAFF.

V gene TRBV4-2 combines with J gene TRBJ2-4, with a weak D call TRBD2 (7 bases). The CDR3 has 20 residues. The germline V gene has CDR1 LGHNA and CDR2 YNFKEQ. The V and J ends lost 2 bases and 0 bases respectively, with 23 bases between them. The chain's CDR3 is CASSQPPRTAGLIAKNIQYF. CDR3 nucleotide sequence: TGTGCCAGCAGCCAACCGCCTCGGACAGCGGGGCTTATAGCCAAAAACATTCAGTACTTC.